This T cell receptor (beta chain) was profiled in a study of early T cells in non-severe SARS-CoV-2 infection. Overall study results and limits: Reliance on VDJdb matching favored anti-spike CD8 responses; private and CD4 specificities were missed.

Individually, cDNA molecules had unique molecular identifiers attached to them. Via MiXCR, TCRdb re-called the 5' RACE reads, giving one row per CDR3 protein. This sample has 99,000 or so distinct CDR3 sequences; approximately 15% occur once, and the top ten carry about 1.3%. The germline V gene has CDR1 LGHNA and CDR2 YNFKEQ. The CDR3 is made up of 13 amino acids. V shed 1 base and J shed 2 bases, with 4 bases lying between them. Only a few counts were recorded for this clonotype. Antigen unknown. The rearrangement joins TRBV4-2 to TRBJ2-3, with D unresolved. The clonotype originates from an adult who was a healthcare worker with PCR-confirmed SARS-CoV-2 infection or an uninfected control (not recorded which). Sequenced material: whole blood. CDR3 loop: CASSQGATDTQYF. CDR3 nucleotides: TGTGCCAGCAGCCAAGGGGCCACAGATACGCAGTATTTT.